Included here is one T cell receptor (beta chain) sequence, with context. Trimming removed 5 bases from V and 2 bases from J, with 13 bases in between. The CDR3 has 15 amino acids. Germline CDR1 is LNHNV and CDR2 is YYDKDF (reference sequence). The sample comes from a study of control samples from healthy donors and cancer patients. Sequencing used immunoSEQ multiplex PCR; TCRdb keeps in-frame clones, though not all of them. The sample yields about 160,000 clones, approximately 90% seen once. The receptor was isolated from a man younger than 45 in good health. Sequencing was carried out using blood. This sequence joins TRBV15 and TRBJ2-1; either TRBD1 or TRBD2 may supply D (5 bases each). CDR3: CATSYRDRTYNEQFF. The CDR3 region has the DNA TGTGCCACCAGCTACCGGGACCGGACCTACAATGAGCAGTTCTTC.